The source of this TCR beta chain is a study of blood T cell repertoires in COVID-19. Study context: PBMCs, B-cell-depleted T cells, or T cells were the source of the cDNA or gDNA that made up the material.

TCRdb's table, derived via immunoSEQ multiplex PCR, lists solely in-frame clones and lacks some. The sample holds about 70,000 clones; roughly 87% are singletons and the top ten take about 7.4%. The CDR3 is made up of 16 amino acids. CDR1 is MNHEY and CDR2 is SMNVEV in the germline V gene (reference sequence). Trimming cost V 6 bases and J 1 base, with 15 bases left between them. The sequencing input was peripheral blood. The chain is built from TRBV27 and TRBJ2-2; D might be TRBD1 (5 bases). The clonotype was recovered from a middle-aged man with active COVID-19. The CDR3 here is CASSPIGGQNTGELFF. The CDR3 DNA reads TGTGCCAGCAGCCCAATAGGCGGACAGAACACCGGGGAGCTGTTTTTT.